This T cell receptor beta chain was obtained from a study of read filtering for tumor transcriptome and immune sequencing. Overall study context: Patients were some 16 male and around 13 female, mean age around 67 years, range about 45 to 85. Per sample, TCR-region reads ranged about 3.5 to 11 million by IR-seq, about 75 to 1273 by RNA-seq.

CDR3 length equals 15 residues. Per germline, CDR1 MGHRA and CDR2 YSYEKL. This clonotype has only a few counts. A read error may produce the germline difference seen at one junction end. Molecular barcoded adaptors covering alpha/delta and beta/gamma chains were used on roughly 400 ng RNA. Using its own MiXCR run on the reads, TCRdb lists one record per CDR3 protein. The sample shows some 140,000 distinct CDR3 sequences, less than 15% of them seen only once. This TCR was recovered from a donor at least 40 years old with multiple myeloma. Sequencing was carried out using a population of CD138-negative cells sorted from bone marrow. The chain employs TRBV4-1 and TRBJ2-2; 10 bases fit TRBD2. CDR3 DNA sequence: TGTGCCAGCAGCCAAGAGCGGGAGGGGGTCGGGGAGCTGTTTTTT. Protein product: CASSQEREGVGELFF.